Each of the 32 T cell receptor beta chains below was sequenced from the same sample in a study of tumor-infiltrating lymphocytes in primary liver carcinoma. The source of the blood RNA was unsorted whole blood, and germline DNA was extracted as well. Production of TCR beta cDNA used about 500 ng total RNA together with a constant-region primer. Modified slightly, ARM-PCR produced TCR beta libraries over three nested multiplex PCR rounds. Both of the initial two PCR rounds ran for approximately 11 cycles and employed TRBV1-TRBV30 forward primers alongside a C-beta reverse primer. TCRdb redid the calling of the multiplex PCR reads with MiXCR, one entry per CDR3 protein. The repertoire consists of around 330,000 distinct CDR3 sequences, with 50% to 60% occurring once and the leading ten covering 15% to 20%. Material for sequencing was peripheral blood. The receptor source for this set is a woman aged 30 to 39 with primary liver carcinoma and hepatitis B virus infection.

As to this clonotype: One junction end disagrees with the germline gene, perhaps due to a read error. The V call is TRBV6-1, the J call TRBJ1-5; D unclear. The CDR3 has 16 amino acids. Germline V lookup: CDR1 MNHNS, CDR2 SASEGT. As DNA, the CDR3 is TGTGCCAGTAGTGAAGCATCCCAGAATAGCATTCAGCCCCAGCATTTT. It yields the protein CASSEASQNSIQPQHF.

This clonotype has just a few counts. The V call is TRBV6-2 or TRBV6-3, the J call TRBJ2-7; 8 bases align to TRBD2. V was pared by 9 bases and J by 3 bases, with 10 bases of the junction left unmatched. CDR1 and CDR2 from the germline V gene are MNHEY and SVGEGT. The CDR3 runs 14 residues. CDR3 protein: CARSLAGVLYEQYF. The CDR3 coding sequence is TGTGCCAGATCCCTAGCGGGTGTTCTCTACGAGCAGTACTTC.

A remark on this clonotype: A read error may be the cause here, since a much bigger clone is one base away. The chain uses TRBV6-6 and TRBJ1-1; D is unclear. Germline loops: CDR1 MNHNY, CDR2 SVGAGI (reference sequence). The length of the CDR3 is 15 residues. CDR3 sequence reads: CASSPAGRKNTEALF. In DNA, the CDR3 is TGTGCCAGCAGCCCCGCGGGCAGAAAGAACACTGAAGCTTTATTT.

A single count supports this clonotype. The junction differs from germline at one of its ends, possibly a read error. The chain is built from TRBV7-9 and TRBJ2-3; D is unclear. Germline V CDR1 and CDR2: SEHNR, FQNEAQ (reference sequence). The CDR3 covers 15 residues. CDR3 residues: CASSHSDPSTDTQYF. CDR3 coding DNA: TGCGCCAGTAGCCACTCAGATCCTAGCACAGATACGCAGTATTTT.

Many counts were recorded for this clonotype. The chain couples TRBV29-1 to TRBJ2-1; no clear D gene. CDR1 is SQVTM, CDR2 ANQGSEA, per germline. Trimming took 4 bases from V and 7 from J, leaving 5 bases between them. The CDR3 is 10 amino acids. In DNA form, the CDR3 reads TGCAGCGTTGTTAAGAATGAGCAGTTCTTC. This gives the protein CSVVKNEQFF.

In the case of this clonotype: This may arise from a read error, as a much more abundant clone is one base away. The gene calls are TRBV12-3 or TRBV12-4 and TRBJ2-7; 15 bases match TRBD2. This CDR3 is built from 16 residues. The V gene end was trimmed by 0 bases and the J gene end by 6 bases; junction bases not matched to a gene: 3. The DNA for the CDR3 is TGTGCCAGCAGTTTAGCGCGGACTAGCGGGAGGGCCGAGCAGTACTTC. This translates into CASSLARTSGRAEQYF.

The chain joins TRBV6-2 or TRBV6-3 to TRBJ1-5; D perhaps matches TRBD1 (6 bases). This CDR3 is 15 amino acids long. V lost 6 bases to trimming and J lost 6 bases, with 18 bases between them. CDR1 MNHEY and CDR2 SVGEGT come from the germline V gene. CDR3 sequence reads: CASSRDTGFLQPQHF. CDR3 DNA: TGTGCCAGCAGCCGAGATACAGGGTTTCTTCAGCCCCAGCATTTT.

Regarding this clonotype: A much larger clone sits a single nucleotide away, making a read error possible. The chain has TRBV6-1 and TRBJ2-1; D possibly matches TRBD1 or TRBD2 (7 bases each). Germline values: CDR1 MNHNS, CDR2 SASEGT. Trimming took off 3 bases at V and 9 bases at J, with 21 bases between the two ends. This CDR3 contains 16 residues. The CDR3 DNA sequence: TGTGCCAGCAGTGACAGGGGGTGCCTTGCGGGAGTTGAGCAGTTCTTC. Amino acid sequence: CASSDRGCLAGVEQFF.

In the case of this clonotype: Likely a read error: the CDR3 ends without its conserved phenylalanine or tryptophan. The J gene is TRBJ1-1, the V gene TRBV10-1, with TRBD1 as a possible D gene (5 bases). Trimming removed 3 bases from V and 5 bases from J, with 10 bases in between. The CDR3 loop spans 13 amino acids. Germline CDR1 reads WNHNN; CDR2 reads SYGVQD (reference sequence). The CDR3, as DNA: TGCGCCAGCAGTGAATCCAGGGTAACTGAAGCTTTCCTT. It yields the protein CASSESRVTEAFL.

There are a few counts of this clonotype. The rearrangement joins TRBV6-5 to TRBJ2-4, with D unresolved. From germline, CDR1 is MNHEY and CDR2 SVGAGI. V lost 0 bases to trimming and J lost 7 bases, with 16 bases between them. The CDR3 loop spans 16 amino acids. The CDR3 here is CASSYSGTSGTNIQYF. DNA of the CDR3: TGTGCCAGCAGTTACTCCGGCACCTCCGGCACGAACATTCAGTACTTC.

The table lists this clonotype with a few counts. V usage is TRBV7-9 and J usage is TRBJ2-1, with 7 bases fitting TRBD1. V shed 4 bases and J 5 bases; nucleotides not matched to a gene: 2. The V gene's germline CDR1 is SEHNR and CDR2 FQNEAQ (reference sequence). CDR3 length: 13 residues. CDR3 bases: TGTGCCAGCAGCTCGGGACAGCACAATGAGCAGTTCTTC. Translated: CASSSGQHNEQFF.

V is TRBV5-1 and J is TRBJ2-1; D might be TRBD1 or TRBD2, each matching 7 bases. Germline assignment: CDR1 SGHRS and CDR2 YFSETQ. This CDR3 is built from 16 residues. V lost 0 bases and J 14 bases, leaving 24 bases between the germline ends. The CDR3 sequence: CASSLDPVSGTEGKFF. The CDR3, as DNA: TGCGCCAGCAGCTTGGACCCCGTAAGCGGGACAGAAGGAAAGTTCTTC.

The chain employs TRBV28 and TRBJ1-4; unclear D gene. This CDR3 has 14 amino acids. The ends were cut back, 4 bases at V and 10 bases at J, with 16 bases in the middle. Germline CDR1 MDHEN, CDR2 SYDVKM. CDR3 region: CASSSPEVWGKLFF. The CDR3 DNA reads TGTGCCAGCAGTTCTCCGGAGGTATGGGGAAAACTGTTTTTT.

V gene TRBV7-9 combines with J gene TRBJ2-7; 12 positions agree with TRBD2. Germline CDR1 SEHNR, CDR2 FQNEAQ (reference sequence). The CDR3 spans 15 residues. J lost 3 bases, V lost 5 bases, and 5 bases had no gene match. The CDR3 region has the DNA TGTGCCAGCAGCCTCATGACTAGCGGGGGCTACGAGCAGTACTTC. This codes for CASSLMTSGGYEQYF. The full variable domain, its missing parts supplied by reference TRBV7-9 and TRBJ2-7, is DTGVSQNPRHKITKRGQNVTFRCDPISEHNRLYWYRQTLGQGPEFLTYFQNEAQLEKSRLLSDRFSAERPKGSFSTLEIQRTEQGDSAMYLCASSLMTSGGYEQYFGPGTRLTVT.

With regard to this clonotype: A much larger clone lies one base from this, so it may be a read error. Since no conserved phenylalanine or tryptophan closes the CDR3, a read error is the likely cause. The rearrangement joins TRBV7-9 to TRBJ1-1; D gene uncertain. Germline loops: CDR1 SEHNR, CDR2 FQNEAQ (reference sequence). V was cut by 11 bases and J by 6 bases, with 16 bases left in between. The CDR3 sequence is 12 residues long. The CDR3 spells CAGYDREAEAFS. The CDR3 DNA follows: TGTGCCGGCTACGACCGAGAGGCTGAAGCTTTCTCT.

J is TRBJ2-2 and V is TRBV6-1, with TRBD2 matching over 15 bases. Germline V gene data show CDR1 as MNHNS and CDR2 as SASEGT. V shed 6 bases and J 9 bases; nucleotides not matched to a gene: 11. CDR3 length equals 17 residues. As DNA, the CDR3 is TGTGCCAGCAGAGGACTAGCGGGAGGGAGGGGGACCCGGGAGCTGTTTTTT. This gives the protein CASRGLAGGRGTRELFF.

This clonotype has a handful of counts. Here the CDR3 DNA reads TGTGCCAGCAGCTTCCGACGACTAGCGGGAGAGAATGAGCAGTTCTTC. It is translated as CASSFRRLAGENEQFF. The chain recombines TRBV5-4 with TRBJ2-1; 12 nucleotides line up with TRBD2. Germline V lookup: CDR1 SGHNT, CDR2 YYREEE (reference sequence). The CDR3 consists of 16 residues. V lost 2 bases to trimming and J lost 7 bases; unmatched junction nucleotides: 7. Full variable domain (remainder filled in from reference TRBV5-4 and TRBJ2-1): ETGVTQSPTHLIKTRGQQVTLRCSSQSGHNTVSWYQQALGQGPQFIFQYYREEENGRGNFPPRFSGLQFPNYSSELNVNALELDDSALYLCASSFRRLAGENEQFFGPGTRLTVL.

About this clonotype itself: This may be a read error, as it is one base from a much larger clone. The genes are TRBV6-2 or TRBV6-3 and TRBJ2-1, with 12 bases fitting TRBD2. This CDR3 contains 15 residues. Germline lookup yields CDR1 MNHEY and CDR2 SVGEGT. The junction had 7 bases not matched to a gene; V was cut back by 6 bases and J by 7 bases. CDR3 DNA: TGTGCCAGCAGCTCGCTGGGACTAGCGGGTAATGAGCAGTTCTTC. Protein: CASSSLGLAGNEQFF.

Turning to this clonotype: At one end the junction does not follow the germline gene, possibly because of a read error. V usage is TRBV6-5 and J usage is TRBJ2-2; 7 bases are a match to TRBD1. Per germline, CDR1 MNHEY and CDR2 SVGAGI. CDR3 length: 18 residues. DNA of the CDR3: TGTGCCAGCAGTCAGACTGAACGGGGACAGACCTACACCGGGGAGCTGTCTTTT. Its translation: CASSQTERGQTYTGELSF.

With respect to this clonotype: The junction differs from germline at one of its ends, possibly a read error. The rearrangement links TRBV6-5 to TRBJ2-1; TRBD2 is a possible D gene (6 bases). Germline V CDR1 and CDR2: MNHEY, SVGAGI. CDR3 length: 16 amino acids. CDR3 nucleotide sequence: TGTCCCAGCAGTTACTCGACATCGAGAGCGGGCAATGAGCAGTTCTTC. Its protein product is CPSSYSTSRAGNEQFF.

This clonotype was counted only a few times. The genes are TRBV6-1 and TRBJ1-2; tentative D call: TRBD1 (5 bases). V dropped 6 bases and J dropped 7 bases, with 12 bases sitting between them. The CDR3 runs 12 residues. Germline CDR1 and CDR2: MNHNS and SASEGT. CDR3 in amino acids: CASRAGKGGYTF. In nucleotides, the CDR3 is TGTGCCAGCAGGGCAGGGAAGGGTGGCTACACCTTC.

The genes are TRBV29-1 and TRBJ2-5; D is perhaps TRBD1 (7 bases). V was trimmed by 0 bases and J by 5 bases, leaving 16 bases between them. Germline V lookup: CDR1 SQVTM, CDR2 ANQGSEA. This CDR3 contains 15 residues. The CDR3 DNA is TGCAGCGTTGAAGATCCTGCGACAGGGAGGGAGACCCAGTACTTC. Residues: CSVEDPATGRETQYF.

J is TRBJ2-1 and V is TRBV6-6; 7 bases are a match to TRBD2. The CDR3 contains 16 residues. Germline CDR1 MNHNY, CDR2 SVGAGI (reference sequence). The trim removed 0 bases at V and 9 bases at J, leaving 11 bases unmatched. The CDR3 bases are TGTGCCAGCAGTTACTCGTTCGGGACTAACTTGGGTGAGCAGTTCTTC. Translated, it gives CASSYSFGTNLGEQFF.

In regard to this clonotype: The junction shows a germline mismatch at one end, possibly a read error. V gene TRBV6-6 combines with J gene TRBJ2-7, with 9 bases lining up with TRBD1. From germline, CDR1 is MNHNY and CDR2 SVGAGI (reference sequence). This CDR3 spans 15 amino acids. The chain's CDR3 is CVSSPGTGGRYEQYF. The DNA of the CDR3 is TGTGTCAGCAGTCCGGGAACAGGGGGCCGGTACGAGCAGTACTTC.

Regarding this clonotype: A junction end diverges from the germline sequence, so it may reflect a read error. The J gene is TRBJ2-5, the V gene TRBV11-2, with 8 bases fitting TRBD2. Per the germline V gene, CDR1 is SGHAT and CDR2 is FQNNGV. The CDR3 spans 15 residues. CDR3 sequence (DNA): TGTGTCAGCAGTAAAATAGCGGGAAGTGAGGAGACCCAGTACTTC. Its protein product is CVSSKIAGSEETQYF.

The chain carries TRBV6-6 and TRBJ1-4; D gene uncertain. Trimming removed 4 bases from V and 4 bases from J, with 7 bases in between. The CDR3 contains 13 residues. Germline CDR1 and CDR2: MNHNY and SVGAGI (reference sequence). CDR3 sequence (DNA): TGTGCCAGCAGTTCCAGCGTTAATGAAAAACTGTTTTTT. Its translation is CASSSSVNEKLFF.

To note about this clonotype: The junction and the germline gene differ at one end; a read error may be behind it. This chain uses TRBV6-6 with TRBJ2-1; weak D call: TRBD2 (7 bases). The CDR3 consists of 15 residues. Per the germline V gene, CDR1 is MNHNY and CDR2 is SVGAGI (reference sequence). The CDR3 bases are TGTGTCAGCAGTCCTGTGGGAGGGGGGAACAATGAGCAGTTCTTC. This translates into CVSSPVGGGNNEQFF.

The chain uses TRBV11-3 and TRBJ2-7; D not resolved. V was trimmed by 8 bases and J by 2 bases, leaving 19 bases between them. Germline V gene sequence: CDR1 SGHNT, CDR2 YENEEA. This CDR3 comprises 15 residues. The CDR3 nucleotides read TGTGCCAGCTGTTTAATCGGCTCCTCCCCCTACGAGCAGTACTTC. Its translation is CASCLIGSSPYEQYF.

The V and J genes are TRBV14 and TRBJ2-7; D is ambiguous. With 2 bases removed from V and 0 bases from J, the gap between germline ends came to 14 bases. This CDR3 region has 16 residues. The germline CDR1 and CDR2 sequences are SGHDN and FVKESK. CDR3 bases: TGTGCCAGCAGCCAAAGTTCGCAGTCATCCTCCTACGAGCAGTACTTC. Translation gives CASSQSSQSSSYEQYF.

The J gene is TRBJ2-1, the V gene TRBV14, with 8 bases lining up with TRBD2. CDR1 SGHDN and CDR2 FVKESK come from the germline V gene. V lost 1 base to trimming and J lost 2 bases; unmatched junction nucleotides: 4. The CDR3 is 16 residues long. The CDR3 nucleotides read TGTGCCAGCAGCCAAGGTTCGGGAGGGGCCTACAATGAGCAGTTCTTC. It specifies CASSQGSGGAYNEQFF.

Comments on this clonotype: A read error may explain this, as a much larger clone is one base away. The CDR3 DNA follows: TGTGCCAGCACTAGCGACTCCTACGAGCAGTACTTC. It codes for CASTSDSYEQYF. The chain employs TRBV6-2 or TRBV6-3 and TRBJ2-7, with a tentative D call TRBD2 (6 bases). The germline V gene encodes CDR1 MNHEY and CDR2 SVGEGT. The V and J ends lost 7 bases and 0 bases respectively, with 7 bases between them. There are 12 residues in the CDR3.

In regard to this clonotype: Mismatch with germline at one junction end may stem from a read error. V is TRBV11-2 and J is TRBJ2-2, with 10 bases fitting TRBD2. CDR1 SGHAT and CDR2 FQNNGV come from the germline V gene. The CDR3 sequence is 17 residues long. CDR3 sequence reads: CASSSSGGEPRTGELFF. The CDR3 coding sequence is TGTGCCAGTAGCTCTAGCGGGGGAGAACCTCGGACCGGGGAGCTGTTTTTT.